The T cell receptor (beta chain) under discussion was sequenced for a study of blood T cell repertoires in COVID-19. Methods used by the authors: Amplification from reference gene primers served as the basis for estimated nucleated cell counts. Profiled with immunoSEQ multiplex PCR; TCRdb holds only in-frame clones, not every one. That table is the source of V, J and clone size, and D and trimming were worked out from the DNA. Here the sample spans approximately 220,000 clones, 75% to 90% being singletons. The CDR3 contains 17 residues. V shed 5 bases and J 6 bases; nucleotides not matched to a gene: 11. CDR1 is PRHDT, CDR2 FYEKMQ, per germline (reference sequence). Enrollees, roughly 18 to 89 years old, lived in about two dozen US areas. This clone occurred once.

J is TRBJ1-5 and V is TRBV13, with 12 bases that match TRBD1. The specimen sequenced was PBMCs or T cells enriched from blood (not recorded which). The TCR comes from a woman between 25 and 40 years old who had been exposed to COVID-19. The CDR3 sequence is CASSQRSGTGGGQPQHF. CDR3 sequence (DNA): TGTGCCAGCAGCCAAAGGTCCGGGACAGGGGGCGGTCAGCCCCAGCATTTT.